The 18 T cell receptor beta chains below were found in one sample sequenced in a study of beta chain features in type 1 diabetes. The antigens for these receptors are not known. Study-wide findings and caveats: TCRB CDR3s from Type 1 diabetes patients were moderately but significantly shorter in all four CD4+ subsets.

Reverse transcribing all isolated RNA meant expressed TCRB transcripts were sequenced. Produced via immunoSEQ multiplex PCR; TCRdb's table is partial and in-frame only. Of fewer than 300,000 clones in the sample, about a fifth were seen once. The sequenced material came from naive CD4+ T cells from blood. The receptors were sampled from a woman between 35 and 50 years old with type 1 diabetes.

The rearrangement joins TRBV29-1 to TRBJ2-5; possible D gene TRBD2, 6 bases. The CDR3 is 14 residues long. Germline CDR1 reads SQVTM; CDR2 reads ANQGSEA. Trimming shortened V by 5 bases and J by 4 bases, and 17 bases separated the two germline ends. The CDR3 region is CSVQTGLTRETQYF. CDR3 nucleotide sequence: TGCAGCGTTCAAACGGGACTTACTCGAGAGACCCAGTACTTC.

This clone was found a few times. J is TRBJ2-3 and V is TRBV29-1, with 12 bases aligning to TRBD2. With V trimmed by 6 bases and J by 8 bases, 6 bases remained unmatched. The germline V gene encodes CDR1 SQVTM and CDR2 ANQGSEA. The CDR3 sequence is 13 residues long. In nucleotides, the CDR3 is TGCAGCGTGCTAGCGGGGGGGCTAGGTACGCAGTATTTT. Encoded protein: CSVLAGGLGTQYF.

This chain links TRBV4-1 with TRBJ2-7; D is possibly TRBD2 (5 bases). The CDR3 sequence is 14 residues long. Germline CDR1 reads MGHRA; CDR2 reads YSYEKL. The V end was cut by 3 bases, the J end by 2 bases, with 11 bases between. The CDR3 sequence: CASSQGDLPYEQYF. As DNA, the CDR3 is TGCGCCAGCAGCCAGGGAGACCTACCCTACGAGCAGTACTTC.

V gene TRBV29-1 combines with J gene TRBJ2-1; D gene ambiguous. CDR3 size: 12 residues. Per the germline V gene, CDR1 is SQVTM and CDR2 is ANQGSEA. V lost 1 base and J lost 6, with 7 bases in between. The CDR3 loop reads CSVEVLRNEQFF. CDR3 bases: TGCAGCGTTGAAGTACTACGCAATGAGCAGTTCTTC.

Concerning this clone itself: The same CDR3 can be traced to other DNA sequences in this sample. This chain connects TRBV20-1 to TRBJ2-7, with a tentative D call TRBD2 (6 bases). CDR1 and CDR2 (germline): DFQATT, SNEGSKA (reference sequence). V was pared by 3 bases and J by 3 bases, with 6 bases between. This CDR3 contains 11 residues. CDR3 DNA: TGCAGTGCTAGGGGACTCTACGAGCAGTACTTC. It encodes CSARGLYEQYF.

V usage is TRBV28 and J usage is TRBJ2-3; TRBD1 is a possible D gene (6 bases). V was pared by 6 bases and J by 0 bases, with 10 bases between. The CDR3 extends over 14 amino acids. The germline V gene encodes CDR1 MDHEN and CDR2 SYDVKM. This CDR3 is CASSPDRSTDTQYF. The CDR3 DNA sequence: TGTGCCAGCAGCCCTGACAGGAGCACAGATACGCAGTATTTT.

This clone was counted only a few times. The chain recombines TRBV29-1 with TRBJ1-2, with 9 bases lining up with TRBD1. In germline, CDR1 is SQVTM, CDR2 ANQGSEA. The CDR3 spans 16 residues. V trimming: 6 bases; J trimming: 0 bases; junction bases outside the gene matches: 11. CDR3 in amino acids: CSVQLGTGLANYGYTF. DNA for the CDR3: TGCAGCGTCCAGCTTGGGACAGGGCTAGCTAACTATGGCTACACCTTC. Variable domain in full (rest from reference TRBV29-1 and TRBJ1-2): SAVISQKPSRDICQRGTSLTIQCQVDSQVTMMFWYRQQPGQSLTLIATANQGSEATYESGFVIDKFPISRPNLTFSTLTVSNMSPEDSSIYLCSVQLGTGLANYGYTFGSGTRLTVV.

This clone appeared once. The CDR3 loop is CASSIQGGAGYGYTF. The CDR3 DNA sequence: TGTGCCAGCAGTATTCAGGGGGGAGCGGGCTATGGCTACACCTTC. The V gene is TRBV9, the J gene TRBJ1-2; 7 bases fit TRBD1. Unmatched junction bases numbered 11, after V lost 5 bases and J lost 4 bases. Per the germline V gene, CDR1 is SGDLS and CDR2 is YYNGEE. This CDR3 is 15 amino acids long.

This sequence joins TRBV30 and TRBJ2-3; the match to TRBD2 covers 8 bases. The CDR3 sequence is 14 residues long. The V gene's germline CDR1 is GTSNPN and CDR2 SVGIG (reference sequence). Trimming took 2 bases from V and 4 from J; bases not matched to a gene: 5. CDR3 nucleotide sequence: TGTGCCTGGAGTCCCAGCGGGAGCCCAGATACGCAGTATTTT. This sequence encodes CAWSPSGSPDTQYF.

This chain links TRBV29-1 with TRBJ2-1; 10 nucleotides match TRBD1. This CDR3 has 15 amino acids. The ends lost 1 base at V and 8 bases at J; junction bases unmatched: 8. Germline V CDR1 and CDR2: SQVTM, ANQGSEA. CDR3 loop: CSVEARDRGSDEQFF. CDR3 DNA: TGCAGCGTTGAAGCCCGGGACAGGGGTTCCGATGAGCAGTTCTTC.

The CDR3 nucleotides are TGTGCCAGCAGCTTAGACGGGGGTTGGAATCAGCCCCAGCATTTT. Its translation: CASSLDGGWNQPQHF. This rearrangement joins TRBV7-9 to TRBJ1-5, with D possibly being TRBD1 (5 bases). Germline V gives CDR1 SEHNR, CDR2 FQNEAQ (reference sequence). V was pared by 1 base and J by 4 bases, with 11 bases between. The length of the CDR3 is 15 residues.

This chain connects TRBV30 to TRBJ1-5; D remains unclear. Trimming stripped 0 bases from V and 3 bases from J, with 6 bases between. The CDR3 totals 13 residues. Germline-derived CDR1 and CDR2 are GTSNPN and SVGIG (reference sequence). CDR3 bases: TGTGCCTGGAGTGTGGGCCTCAATCAGCCCCAGCATTTT. This gives the protein CAWSVGLNQPQHF.

The V and J genes are TRBV18 and TRBJ1-2; D gene uncertain. CDR1 KGHSH and CDR2 LQKENI come from the germline V gene. Deletions cut 2 bases from V and 5 bases from J, with 12 bases between. CDR3 length: 14 residues. CDR3 nucleotide sequence: TGTGCCAGCTCACCAACCAGTTTCGGGTATGGCTACACCTTC. Translating gives CASSPTSFGYGYTF.

This clone was picked up a small number of times. The chain employs TRBV10-3 and TRBJ2-2, with 7 bases that match TRBD1. Per the germline V gene, CDR1 is ENHRY and CDR2 is SYGVKD. Unmatched junction bases numbered 4, after V lost 9 bases and J lost 0 bases. CDR3 length: 14 residues. The CDR3 bases are TGTGCCATGAGAGGGACAGCGAACACCGGGGAGCTGTTTTTT. Its protein product is CAMRGTANTGELFF.

The rearrangement links TRBV2 to TRBJ1-5; D remains unclear. The germline V gene encodes CDR1 SNHLY and CDR2 FYNNEI. The CDR3 length is 17 residues. V lost 6 bases, J lost 5 bases, and 23 bases lay in between. Here the CDR3 DNA reads TGTGCCAGCAGCGGACCCGGCCTGGGCGGGGTGGATCAGCCCCAGCATTTT. Protein: CASSGPGLGGVDQPQHF.

This clone was seen a handful of times. The gene calls are TRBV18 and TRBJ2-7; D may be TRBD2 (6 bases). The V gene lost 3 bases and the J gene lost 4 bases, with 13 bases spanning the gap. The CDR3 has 14 residues. CDR1 is KGHSH, CDR2 LQKENI, per germline. The CDR3 DNA is TGTGCCAGCTCACCCCCGGGACTGGGTTACGAGCAGTACTTC. This codes for CASSPPGLGYEQYF.

The chain is built from TRBV28 and TRBJ1-5, with a possible D match to TRBD1 (6 bases). CDR3 length equals 17 residues. Trimming took 5 bases from V and 2 from J, leaving 19 bases between them. Germline V gives CDR1 MDHEN, CDR2 SYDVKM. The CDR3 DNA follows: TGTGCCAGCAGTCGTCCCCGGGGGGCGATAGGCAATCAGCCCCAGCATTTT. Its protein is CASSRPRGAIGNQPQHF.

V is TRBV30 and J is TRBJ1-5; D remains unclear. CDR3 length: 13 amino acids. V dropped 1 base and J dropped 6 bases, with 10 bases sitting between them. Germline V gene sequence: CDR1 GTSNPN, CDR2 SVGIG (reference sequence). The CDR3 region is CAWSGGKGQPQHF. The CDR3 nucleotides are TGTGCCTGGAGTGGAGGGAAGGGTCAGCCCCAGCATTTT.